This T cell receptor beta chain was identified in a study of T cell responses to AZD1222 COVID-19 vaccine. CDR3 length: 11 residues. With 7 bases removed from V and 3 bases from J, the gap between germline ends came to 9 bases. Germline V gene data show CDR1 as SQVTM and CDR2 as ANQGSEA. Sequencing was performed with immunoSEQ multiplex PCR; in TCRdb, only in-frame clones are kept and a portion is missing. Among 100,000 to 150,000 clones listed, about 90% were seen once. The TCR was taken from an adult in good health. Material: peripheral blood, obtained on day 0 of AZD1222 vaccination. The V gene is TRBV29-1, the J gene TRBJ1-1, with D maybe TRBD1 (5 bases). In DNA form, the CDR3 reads TGCAGCGGAGCACAGGACACTGAAGCTTTCTTT. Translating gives CSGAQDTEAFF.